The sequence of this T cell receptor (beta chain) was determined in a study of T cells in localized non-small cell lung cancer. Points from the study as a whole: A single tumor region was sequenced, leaving heterogeneity possible. There was an association of higher blood T cell density with longer overall survival. Appearing in adjacent lung were a median roughly 60 of the top 100 tumor clones. Adjacent uninvolved lung had the highest clonality, suggesting focused antigen responses.

The germline CDR1 and CDR2 sequences are SGHTA and FQGNSA. The V and J ends lost 3 bases and 8 bases respectively, with 8 bases between them. CDR3 length: 12 amino acids. The assay was immunoSEQ multiplex PCR, and TCRdb's table has in-frame clones only and misses some. The table shows 50,000 to 60,000 clones, with more than 75% occurring only once. Remarks on this clone: Its specificity is not known.

The sample was PBMCs, taken before any cancer treatment. The chain is built from TRBV7-2 and TRBJ1-3; D remains unclear. The TCR originated in a female donor with stage II lung adenocarcinoma. The DNA for the CDR3 is TGTGCCAGCAGCTTCGGACGGGACACCATATATTTT. Translating gives CASSFGRDTIYF. Full variable domain (outside the CDR3, taken from reference TRBV7-2 and TRBJ1-3): GAGVSQSPSNKVTEKGKDVELRCDPISGHTALYWYRQSLGQGLEFLIYFQGNSAPDKSGLPSDRFSAERTGGSVSTLTIQRTQQEDSAVYLCASSFGRDTIYFGEGSWLTVV.